The sequence of this TCR beta chain was determined in a study of identical twins. A word on this clonotype: It may be a read error: a sequence one base away is much more abundant.

There are 13 residues in the CDR3. Per the germline V gene, CDR1 is ENHRY and CDR2 is SYGVKD. Losses at the gene ends were 7 bases for V and 3 bases for J; bases not matched to a gene: 2. TCRdb recomputed calls from the 5' RACE reads with MiXCR, one row per CDR3 protein. The data show around 100,000 distinct CDR3 sequences, with roughly 6% seen just once and roughly 12% held by the top ten. The sequencing sample was made of memory T cells sorted from blood. The chain couples TRBV10-3 to TRBJ2-5; 10 nucleotides match TRBD1. The receptor's source is a woman in her forties or fifties in good health. This CDR3 reads CAITGTGEETQYF. CDR3 DNA: TGTGCCATCACAGGGACAGGGGAAGAGACCCAGTACTTC.